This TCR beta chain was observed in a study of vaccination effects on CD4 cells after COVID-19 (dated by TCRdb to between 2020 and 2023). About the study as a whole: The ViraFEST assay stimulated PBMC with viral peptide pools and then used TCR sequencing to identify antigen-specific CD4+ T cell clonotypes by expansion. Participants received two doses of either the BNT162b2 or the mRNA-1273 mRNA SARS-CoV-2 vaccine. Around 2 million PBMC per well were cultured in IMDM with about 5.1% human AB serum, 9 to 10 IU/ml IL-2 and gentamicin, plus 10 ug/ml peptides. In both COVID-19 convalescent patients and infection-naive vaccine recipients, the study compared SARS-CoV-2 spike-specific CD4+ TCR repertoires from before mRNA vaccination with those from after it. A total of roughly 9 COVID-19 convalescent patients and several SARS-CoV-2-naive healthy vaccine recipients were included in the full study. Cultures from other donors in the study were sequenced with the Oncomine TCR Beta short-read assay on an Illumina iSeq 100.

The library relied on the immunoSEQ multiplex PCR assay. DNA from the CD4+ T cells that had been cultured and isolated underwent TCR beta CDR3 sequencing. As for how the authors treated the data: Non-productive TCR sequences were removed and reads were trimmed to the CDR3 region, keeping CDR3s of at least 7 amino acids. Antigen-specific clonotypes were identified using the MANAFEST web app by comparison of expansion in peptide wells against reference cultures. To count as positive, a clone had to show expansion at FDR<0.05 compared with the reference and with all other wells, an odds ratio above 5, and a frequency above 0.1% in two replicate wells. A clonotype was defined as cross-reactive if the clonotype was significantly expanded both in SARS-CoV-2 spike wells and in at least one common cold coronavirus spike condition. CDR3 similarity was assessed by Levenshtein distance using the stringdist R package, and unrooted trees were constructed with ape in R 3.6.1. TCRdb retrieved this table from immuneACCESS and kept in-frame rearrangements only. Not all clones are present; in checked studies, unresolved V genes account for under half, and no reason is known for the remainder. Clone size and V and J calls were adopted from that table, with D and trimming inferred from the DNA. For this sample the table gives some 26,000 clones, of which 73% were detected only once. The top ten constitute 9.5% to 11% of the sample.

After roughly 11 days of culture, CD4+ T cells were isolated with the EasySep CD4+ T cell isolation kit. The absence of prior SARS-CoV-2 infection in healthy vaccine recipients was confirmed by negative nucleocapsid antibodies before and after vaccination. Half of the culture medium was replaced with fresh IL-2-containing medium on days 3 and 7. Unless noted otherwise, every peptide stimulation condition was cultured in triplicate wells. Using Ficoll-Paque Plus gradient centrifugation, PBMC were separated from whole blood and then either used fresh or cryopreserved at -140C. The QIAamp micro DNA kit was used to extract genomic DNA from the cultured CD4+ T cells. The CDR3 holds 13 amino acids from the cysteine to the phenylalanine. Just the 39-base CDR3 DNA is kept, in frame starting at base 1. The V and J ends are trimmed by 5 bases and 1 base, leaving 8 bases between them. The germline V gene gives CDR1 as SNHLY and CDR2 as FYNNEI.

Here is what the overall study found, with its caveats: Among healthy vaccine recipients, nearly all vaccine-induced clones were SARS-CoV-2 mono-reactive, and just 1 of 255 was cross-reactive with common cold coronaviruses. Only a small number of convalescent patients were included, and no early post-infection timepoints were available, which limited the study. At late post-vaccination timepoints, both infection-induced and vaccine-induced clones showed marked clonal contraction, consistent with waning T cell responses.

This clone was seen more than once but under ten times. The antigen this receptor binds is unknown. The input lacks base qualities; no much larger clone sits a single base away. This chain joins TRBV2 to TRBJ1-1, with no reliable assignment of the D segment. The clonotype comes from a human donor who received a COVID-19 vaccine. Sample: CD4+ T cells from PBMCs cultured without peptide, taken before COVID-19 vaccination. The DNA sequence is TGTGCCAGCAGTTGGGTGGAGAACACTGAAGCTTTCTTT. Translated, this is CASSWVENTEAFF.